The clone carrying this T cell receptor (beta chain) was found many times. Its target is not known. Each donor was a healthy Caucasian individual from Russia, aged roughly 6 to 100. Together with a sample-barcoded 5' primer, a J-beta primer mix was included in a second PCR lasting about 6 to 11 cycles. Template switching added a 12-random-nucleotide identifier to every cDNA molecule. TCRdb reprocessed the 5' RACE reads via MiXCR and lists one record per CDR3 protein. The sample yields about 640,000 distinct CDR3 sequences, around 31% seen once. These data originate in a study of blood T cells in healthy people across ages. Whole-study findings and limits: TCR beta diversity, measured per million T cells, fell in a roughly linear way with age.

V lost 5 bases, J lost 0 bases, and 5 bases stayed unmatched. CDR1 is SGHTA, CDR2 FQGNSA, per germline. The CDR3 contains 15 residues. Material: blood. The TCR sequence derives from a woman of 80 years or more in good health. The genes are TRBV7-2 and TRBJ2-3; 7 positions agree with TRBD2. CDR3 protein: CASSPSGVSTDTQYF. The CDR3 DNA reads TGTGCCAGCAGCCCCAGCGGGGTGAGCACAGATACGCAGTATTTT.